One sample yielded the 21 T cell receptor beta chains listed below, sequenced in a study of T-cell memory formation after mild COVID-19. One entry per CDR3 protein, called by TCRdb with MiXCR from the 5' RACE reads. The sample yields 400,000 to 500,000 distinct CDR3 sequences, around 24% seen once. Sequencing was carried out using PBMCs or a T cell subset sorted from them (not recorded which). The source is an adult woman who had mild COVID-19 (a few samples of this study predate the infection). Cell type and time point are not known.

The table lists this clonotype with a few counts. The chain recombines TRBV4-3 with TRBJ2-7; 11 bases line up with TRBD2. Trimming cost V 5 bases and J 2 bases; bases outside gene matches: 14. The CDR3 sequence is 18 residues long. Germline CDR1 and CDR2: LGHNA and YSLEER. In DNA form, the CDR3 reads TGCGCCAGCAGCATGTGGGGATCTAGCGGGGGGACCGCCTACGAGCAGTACTTC. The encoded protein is CASSMWGSSGGTAYEQYF.

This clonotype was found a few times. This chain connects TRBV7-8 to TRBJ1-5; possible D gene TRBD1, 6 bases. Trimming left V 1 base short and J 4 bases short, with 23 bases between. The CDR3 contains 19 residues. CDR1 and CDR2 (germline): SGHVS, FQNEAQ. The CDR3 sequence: CASSLVGATGRRGNQPQHF. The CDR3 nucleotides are TGTGCCAGCAGCTTAGTCGGGGCAACAGGGAGGAGAGGAAATCAGCCCCAGCATTTT.

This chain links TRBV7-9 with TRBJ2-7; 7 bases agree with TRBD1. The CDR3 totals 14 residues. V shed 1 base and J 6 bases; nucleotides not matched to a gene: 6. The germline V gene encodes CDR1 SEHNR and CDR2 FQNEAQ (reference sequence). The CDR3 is CASSLGQGVREQYF. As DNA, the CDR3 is TGTGCCAGCAGCTTAGGGCAGGGGGTTCGCGAGCAGTACTTC.

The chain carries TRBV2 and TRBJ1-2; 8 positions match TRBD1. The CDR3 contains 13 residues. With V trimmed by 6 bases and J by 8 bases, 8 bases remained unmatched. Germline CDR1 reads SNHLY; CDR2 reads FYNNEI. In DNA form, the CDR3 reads TGTGCCAGCAGGGAGGGACAGGTCGGCGGCTACACCTTC. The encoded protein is CASREGQVGGYTF.

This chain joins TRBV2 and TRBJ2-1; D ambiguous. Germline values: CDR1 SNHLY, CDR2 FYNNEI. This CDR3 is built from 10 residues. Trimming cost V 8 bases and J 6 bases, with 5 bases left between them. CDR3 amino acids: CASLLNEQFF. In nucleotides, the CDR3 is TGTGCCAGCCTACTCAATGAGCAGTTCTTC.

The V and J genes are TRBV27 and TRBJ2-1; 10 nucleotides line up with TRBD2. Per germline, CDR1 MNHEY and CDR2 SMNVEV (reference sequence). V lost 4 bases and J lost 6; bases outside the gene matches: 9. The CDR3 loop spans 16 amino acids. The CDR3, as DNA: TGTGCCAGCAGTTCCCTTAGCGGGGGGCCGATCAATGAGCAGTTCTTC. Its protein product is CASSSLSGGPINEQFF.

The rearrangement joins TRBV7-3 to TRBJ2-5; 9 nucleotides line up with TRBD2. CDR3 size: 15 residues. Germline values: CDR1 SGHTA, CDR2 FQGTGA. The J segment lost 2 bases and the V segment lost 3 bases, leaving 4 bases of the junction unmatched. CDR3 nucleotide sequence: TGTGCCAGCAGCTTGCGGGGGGGAATACAAGAGACCCAGTACTTC. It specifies CASSLRGGIQETQYF.

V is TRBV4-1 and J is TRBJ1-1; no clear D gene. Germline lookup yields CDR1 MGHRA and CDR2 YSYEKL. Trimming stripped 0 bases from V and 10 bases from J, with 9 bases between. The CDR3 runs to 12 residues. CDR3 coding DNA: TGCGCCAGCAGCCAAGATATGTCTGGAGCTTTCTTT. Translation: CASSQDMSGAFF.

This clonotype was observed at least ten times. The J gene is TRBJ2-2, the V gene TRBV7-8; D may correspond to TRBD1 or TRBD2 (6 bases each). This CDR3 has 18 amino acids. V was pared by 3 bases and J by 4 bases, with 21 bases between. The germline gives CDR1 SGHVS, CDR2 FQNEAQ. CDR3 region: CASSFFWNREDGTGELFF. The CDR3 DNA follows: TGTGCCAGCAGCTTTTTTTGGAACAGGGAGGACGGCACCGGGGAGCTGTTTTTT.

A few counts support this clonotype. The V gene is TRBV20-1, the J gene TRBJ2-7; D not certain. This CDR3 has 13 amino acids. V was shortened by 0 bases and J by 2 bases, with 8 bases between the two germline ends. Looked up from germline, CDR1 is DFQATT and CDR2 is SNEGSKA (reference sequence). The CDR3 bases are TGCAGTGCTAGAGACGGTGGAGCCTACGAGCAGTACTTC. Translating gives CSARDGGAYEQYF.

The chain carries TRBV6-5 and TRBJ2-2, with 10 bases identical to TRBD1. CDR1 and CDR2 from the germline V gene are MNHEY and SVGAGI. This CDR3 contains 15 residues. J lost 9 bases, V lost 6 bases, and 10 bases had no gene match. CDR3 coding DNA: TGTGCCAGCAGGAAACGGGACAGGGGAACGTGGGAGCTGTTTTTT. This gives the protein CASRKRDRGTWELFF.

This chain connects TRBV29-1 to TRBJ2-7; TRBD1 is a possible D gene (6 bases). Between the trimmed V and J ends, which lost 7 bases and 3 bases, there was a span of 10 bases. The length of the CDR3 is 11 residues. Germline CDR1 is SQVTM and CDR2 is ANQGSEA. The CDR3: CSGLQGYEQYF. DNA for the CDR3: TGCAGCGGCCTACAGGGCTACGAGCAGTACTTC.

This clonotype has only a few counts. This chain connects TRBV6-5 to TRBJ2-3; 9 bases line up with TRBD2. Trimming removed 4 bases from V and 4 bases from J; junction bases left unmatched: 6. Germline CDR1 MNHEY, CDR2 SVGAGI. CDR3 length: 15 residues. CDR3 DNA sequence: TGTGCCAGCAGTTCGGCGGGGGGGATCTCAGATACGCAGTATTTT. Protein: CASSSAGGISDTQYF.

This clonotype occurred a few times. In nucleotides, the CDR3 is TGTGCCAGCAGCTTAACCCTGACAGGGAATGGCTACACCTTC. Translated: CASSLTLTGNGYTF. The chain uses TRBV7-3 and TRBJ1-2; 7 bases line up with TRBD1. The CDR3 loop spans 14 amino acids. Germline CDR1 is SGHTA and CDR2 is FQGTGA. J was trimmed by 6 bases and V by 0 bases; bases with no gene match: 4.

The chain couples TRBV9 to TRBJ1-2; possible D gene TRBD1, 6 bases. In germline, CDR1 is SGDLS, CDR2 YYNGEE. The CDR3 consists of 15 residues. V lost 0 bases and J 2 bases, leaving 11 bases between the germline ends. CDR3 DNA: TGTGCCAGCAGCGTAGACCCTACAGGGAACTATGGCTACACCTTC. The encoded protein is CASSVDPTGNYGYTF.

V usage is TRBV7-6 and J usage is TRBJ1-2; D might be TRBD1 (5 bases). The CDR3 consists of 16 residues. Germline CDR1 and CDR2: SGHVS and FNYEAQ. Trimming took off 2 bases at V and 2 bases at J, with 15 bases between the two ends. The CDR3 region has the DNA TGTGCCAGCAGCTTATATGGTGGAGGGGTCAACTATGGCTACACCTTC. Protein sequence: CASSLYGGGVNYGYTF. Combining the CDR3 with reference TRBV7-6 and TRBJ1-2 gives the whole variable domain GAGVSQSPRYKVTKRGQDVALRCDPISGHVSLYWYRQALGQGPEFLTYFNYEAQQDKSGLPNDRFSAERPEGSISTLTIQRTEQRDSAMYRCASSLYGGGVNYGYTFGSGTRLTVV.

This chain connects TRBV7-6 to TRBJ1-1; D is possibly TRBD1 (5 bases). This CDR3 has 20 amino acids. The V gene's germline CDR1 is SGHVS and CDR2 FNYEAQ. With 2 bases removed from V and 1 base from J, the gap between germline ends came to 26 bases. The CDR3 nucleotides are TGTGCCAGCAGCTTATCCTCATGGGGTAAAGGAGGGGTGGGGAACACTGAAGCTTTCTTT. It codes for CASSLSSWGKGGVGNTEAFF.

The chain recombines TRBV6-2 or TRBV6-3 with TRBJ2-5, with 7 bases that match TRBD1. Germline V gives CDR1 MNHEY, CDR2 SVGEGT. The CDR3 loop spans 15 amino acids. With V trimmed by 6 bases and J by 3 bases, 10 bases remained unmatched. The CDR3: CASRSQGPLEETQYF. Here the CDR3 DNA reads TGTGCCAGCAGGTCACAGGGGCCCCTAGAAGAGACCCAGTACTTC.

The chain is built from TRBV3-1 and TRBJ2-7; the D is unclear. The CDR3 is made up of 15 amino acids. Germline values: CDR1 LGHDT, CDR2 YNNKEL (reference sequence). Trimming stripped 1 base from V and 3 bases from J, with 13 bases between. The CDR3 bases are TGTGCCAGCAGCCAAGGCGGCCAGGTCCACTACGAGCAGTACTTC. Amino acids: CASSQGGQVHYEQYF.

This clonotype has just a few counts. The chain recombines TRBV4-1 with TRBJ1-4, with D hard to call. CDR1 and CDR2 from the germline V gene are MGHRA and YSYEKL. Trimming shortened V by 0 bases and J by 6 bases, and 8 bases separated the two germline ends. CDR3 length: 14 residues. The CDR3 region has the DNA TGCGCCAGCAGCCAAGATGGCAGAGATGAAAAACTGTTTTTT. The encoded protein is CASSQDGRDEKLFF.

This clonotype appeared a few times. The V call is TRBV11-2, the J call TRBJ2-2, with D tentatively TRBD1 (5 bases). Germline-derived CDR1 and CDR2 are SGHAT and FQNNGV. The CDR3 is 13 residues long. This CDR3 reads CVAGFGNTGELFF. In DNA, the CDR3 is TGTGTCGCAGGGTTTGGGAACACCGGGGAGCTGTTTTTT.